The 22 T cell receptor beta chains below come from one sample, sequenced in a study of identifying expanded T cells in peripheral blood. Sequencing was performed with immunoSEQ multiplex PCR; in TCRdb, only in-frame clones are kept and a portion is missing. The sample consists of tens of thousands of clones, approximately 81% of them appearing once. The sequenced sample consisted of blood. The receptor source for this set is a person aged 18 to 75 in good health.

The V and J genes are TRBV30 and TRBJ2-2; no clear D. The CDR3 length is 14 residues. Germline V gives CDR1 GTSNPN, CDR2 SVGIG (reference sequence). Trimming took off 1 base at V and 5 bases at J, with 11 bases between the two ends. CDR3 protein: CAWSATYDTGELFF. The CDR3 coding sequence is TGTGCCTGGAGTGCTACATACGATACCGGGGAGCTGTTTTTT.

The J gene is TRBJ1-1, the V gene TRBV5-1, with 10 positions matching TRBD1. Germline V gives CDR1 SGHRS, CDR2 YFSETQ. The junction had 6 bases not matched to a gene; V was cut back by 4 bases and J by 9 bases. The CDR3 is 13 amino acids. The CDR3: CASSLDRGRKAFF. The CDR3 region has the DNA TGCGCCAGCAGCCTAGACAGGGGGCGTAAAGCTTTCTTT.

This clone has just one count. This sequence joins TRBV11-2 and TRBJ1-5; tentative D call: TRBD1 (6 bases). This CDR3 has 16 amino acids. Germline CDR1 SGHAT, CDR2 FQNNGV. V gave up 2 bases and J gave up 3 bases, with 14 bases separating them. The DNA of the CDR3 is TGTGCCAGCAGCTTAAGTATCAGGGGACTCAATCAGCCCCAGCATTTT. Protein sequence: CASSLSIRGLNQPQHF.

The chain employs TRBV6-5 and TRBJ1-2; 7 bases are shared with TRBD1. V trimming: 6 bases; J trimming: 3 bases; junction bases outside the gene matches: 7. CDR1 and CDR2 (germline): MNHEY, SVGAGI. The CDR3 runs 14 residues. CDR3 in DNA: TGTGCCAGCAGGGAGACAGGGCCCCACTATGGCTACACCTTC. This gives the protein CASRETGPHYGYTF.

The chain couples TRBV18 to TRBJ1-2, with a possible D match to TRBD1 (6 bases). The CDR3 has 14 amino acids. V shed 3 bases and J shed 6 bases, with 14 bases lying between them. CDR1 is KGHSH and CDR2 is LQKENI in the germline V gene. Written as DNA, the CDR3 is TGTGCCAGCTCACCCGGAAGGGGGTTGGATGGCTACACCTTC. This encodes CASSPGRGLDGYTF.

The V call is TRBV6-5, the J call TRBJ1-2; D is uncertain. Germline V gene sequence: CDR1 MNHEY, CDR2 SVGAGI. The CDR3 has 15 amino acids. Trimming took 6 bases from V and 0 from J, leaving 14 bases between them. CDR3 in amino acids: CASRGPRGANYGYTF. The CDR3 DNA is TGTGCCAGCAGAGGCCCCCGGGGAGCTAACTATGGCTACACCTTC.

CDR3 DNA sequence: TGTGCCAGCAGCTTGGGGACAGGGGTCTATGGCTACACCTTC. This sequence encodes CASSLGTGVYGYTF. The V call is TRBV5-6, the J call TRBJ1-2, with 9 bases fitting TRBD1. This CDR3 has 14 amino acids. Germline loops: CDR1 SGHDT, CDR2 YYEEEE. With 0 bases clipped from V and 4 bases from J, the junction kept 1 base outside the gene matches.

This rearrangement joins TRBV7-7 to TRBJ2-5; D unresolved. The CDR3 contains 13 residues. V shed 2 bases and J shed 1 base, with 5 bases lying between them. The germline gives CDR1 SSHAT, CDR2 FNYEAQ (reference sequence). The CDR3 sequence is CASSLQFQETQYF. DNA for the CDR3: TGTGCCAGCAGCTTACAGTTCCAAGAGACCCAGTACTTC.

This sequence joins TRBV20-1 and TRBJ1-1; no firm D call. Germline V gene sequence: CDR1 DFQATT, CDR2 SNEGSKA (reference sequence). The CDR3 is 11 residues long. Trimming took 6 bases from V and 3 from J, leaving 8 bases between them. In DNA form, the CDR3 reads TGCAGTGCCCCCGGAGACACTGAAGCTTTCTTT. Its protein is CSAPGDTEAFF.

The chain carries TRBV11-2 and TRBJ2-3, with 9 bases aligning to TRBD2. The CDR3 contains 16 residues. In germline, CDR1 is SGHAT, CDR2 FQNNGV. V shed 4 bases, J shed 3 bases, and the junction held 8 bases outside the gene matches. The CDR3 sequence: CASSSTSGRLTDTQYF. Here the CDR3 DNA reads TGTGCCAGCAGCTCTACTAGCGGGCGCCTTACAGATACGCAGTATTTT. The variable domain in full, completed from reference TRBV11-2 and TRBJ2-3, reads EAGVAQSPRYKIIEKRQSVAFWCNPISGHATLYWYQQILGQGPKLLIQFQNNGVVDDSQLPKDRFSAERLKGVDSTLKIQPAKLEDSAVYLCASSSTSGRLTDTQYFGPGTRLTVL.

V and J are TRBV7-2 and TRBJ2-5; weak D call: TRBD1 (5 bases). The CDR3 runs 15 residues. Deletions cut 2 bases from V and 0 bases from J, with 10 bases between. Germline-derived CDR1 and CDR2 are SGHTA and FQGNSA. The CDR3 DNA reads TGTGCCAGCAGCTTAAGTCCAGGGCACCAAGAGACCCAGTACTTC. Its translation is CASSLSPGHQETQYF.

In DNA form, the CDR3 reads TGCGCCAGCAGCCAGGGGGACAGGGTGAACACTGAAGCTTTCTTT. Translation gives CASSQGDRVNTEAFF. The chain joins TRBV4-3 to TRBJ1-1; 9 bases map to TRBD1. Trimming at V came to 3 bases and at J to 0 bases, leaving 2 bases not matched to a gene. CDR3 length equals 15 residues. Germline V gene sequence: CDR1 LGHNA, CDR2 YSLEER.

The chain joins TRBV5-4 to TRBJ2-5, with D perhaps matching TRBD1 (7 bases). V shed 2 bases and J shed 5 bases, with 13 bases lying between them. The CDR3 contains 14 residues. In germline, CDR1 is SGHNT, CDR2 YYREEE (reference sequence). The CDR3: CASSFTGAGETQYF. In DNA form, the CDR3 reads TGTGCCAGCAGCTTTACAGGGGCGGGGGAGACCCAGTACTTC.

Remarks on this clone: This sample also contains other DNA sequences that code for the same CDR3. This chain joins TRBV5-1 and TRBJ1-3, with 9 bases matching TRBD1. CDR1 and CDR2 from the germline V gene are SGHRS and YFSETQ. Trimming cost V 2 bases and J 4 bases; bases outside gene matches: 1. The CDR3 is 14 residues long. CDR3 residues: CASSLGQGGNTIYF. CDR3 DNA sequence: TGCGCCAGCAGCTTAGGACAGGGGGGAAACACCATATATTTT.

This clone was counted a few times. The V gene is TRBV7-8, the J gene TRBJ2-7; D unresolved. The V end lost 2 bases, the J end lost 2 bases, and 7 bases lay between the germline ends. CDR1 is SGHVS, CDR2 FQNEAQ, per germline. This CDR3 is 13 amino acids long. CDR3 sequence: CASSLNSPYEQYF. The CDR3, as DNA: TGTGCCAGCAGCTTAAACAGTCCCTACGAGCAGTACTTC.

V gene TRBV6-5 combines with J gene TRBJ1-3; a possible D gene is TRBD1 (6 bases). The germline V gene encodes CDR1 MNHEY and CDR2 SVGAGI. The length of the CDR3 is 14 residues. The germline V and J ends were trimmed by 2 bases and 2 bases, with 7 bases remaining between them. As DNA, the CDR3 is TGTGCCAGCAGTTACCGACAGGCTGGAAACACCATATATTTT. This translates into CASSYRQAGNTIYF.

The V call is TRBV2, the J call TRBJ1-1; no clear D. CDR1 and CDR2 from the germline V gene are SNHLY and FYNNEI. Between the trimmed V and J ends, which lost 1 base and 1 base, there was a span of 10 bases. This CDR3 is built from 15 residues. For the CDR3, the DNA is TGTGCCAGCAGTGAAGGGAGGAGGGCGAACACTGAAGCTTTCTTT. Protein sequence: CASSEGRRANTEAFF.

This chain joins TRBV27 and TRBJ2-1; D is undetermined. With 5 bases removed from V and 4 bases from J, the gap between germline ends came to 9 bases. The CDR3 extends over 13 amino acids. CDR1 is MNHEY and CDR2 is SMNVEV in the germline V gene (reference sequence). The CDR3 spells CASSPRVYNEQFF. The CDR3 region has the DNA TGTGCCAGCAGTCCCCGGGTATACAATGAGCAGTTCTTC.

The CDR3 coding sequence is TGCGCCAGCAGCTACGGGGGCAACTATGGCTACACCTTC. Residues: CASSYGGNYGYTF. This rearrangement joins TRBV5-1 to TRBJ1-2, with a tentative D call TRBD1 (6 bases). V dropped 3 bases and J dropped 2 bases, with 8 bases sitting between them. Germline-derived CDR1 and CDR2 are SGHRS and YFSETQ. CDR3 size: 13 residues.

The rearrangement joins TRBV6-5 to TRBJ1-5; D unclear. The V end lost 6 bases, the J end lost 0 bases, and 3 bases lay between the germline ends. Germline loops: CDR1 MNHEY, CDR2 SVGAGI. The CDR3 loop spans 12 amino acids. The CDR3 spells CASRYSNQPQHF. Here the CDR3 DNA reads TGTGCCAGCAGGTATAGCAATCAGCCCCAGCATTTT.

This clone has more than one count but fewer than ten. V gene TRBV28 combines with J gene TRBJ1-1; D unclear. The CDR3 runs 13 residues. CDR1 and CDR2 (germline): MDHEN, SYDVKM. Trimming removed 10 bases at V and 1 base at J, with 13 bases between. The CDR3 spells CAIHSYENTEAFF. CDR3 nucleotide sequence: TGTGCCATCCATTCCTACGAGAACACTGAAGCTTTCTTT.

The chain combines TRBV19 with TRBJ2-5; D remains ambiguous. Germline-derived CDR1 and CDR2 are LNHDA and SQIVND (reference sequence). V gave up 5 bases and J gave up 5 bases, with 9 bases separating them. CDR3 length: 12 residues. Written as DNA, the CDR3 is TGTGCCAGTAGTCGTGGACGGGAGACCCAGTACTTC. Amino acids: CASSRGRETQYF.